The entry below describes one T cell receptor beta chain. What it binds is not known. The CDR3 runs to 16 residues. CDR1 is MDHEN, CDR2 SYDVKM, per germline. V trimming: 10 bases; J trimming: 4 bases; junction bases outside the gene matches: 13. CD4+ cells were split into CD45RA+ naive and CD45RA-negative memory subsets. The sample originates from a study of shared clonotypes between healthy human individuals. For every subset, genomic DNA was evenly distributed across several immunoSEQ plates. The sorted-subset replicate PCRs were given about 200 ng DNA, which is 30,000 or so T cell genomes. Sequencing used immunoSEQ multiplex PCR; TCRdb keeps in-frame clones, though not all of them. The sample includes approximately 2.5 million clones, roughly 93% of them seen just once. Findings and limits, study-wide: Generation probability values for non-shared clonotypes were lower than those for clonotypes shared by all four donors.

Material: naive CD4+ T cells from PBMCs. Subset denoted: CD45RA+ positively selected. The rearrangement joins TRBV28 to TRBJ2-1; 10 positions agree with TRBD2. The receptor was isolated from a man between 18 and 35 years old in good health. Some clones in this sample may be carry-over from other donors' samples. The CDR3 spells CAISEWASGSYNEQFF. For the CDR3, the DNA is TGTGCCATCTCCGAATGGGCTAGCGGGAGTTACAATGAGCAGTTCTTC.